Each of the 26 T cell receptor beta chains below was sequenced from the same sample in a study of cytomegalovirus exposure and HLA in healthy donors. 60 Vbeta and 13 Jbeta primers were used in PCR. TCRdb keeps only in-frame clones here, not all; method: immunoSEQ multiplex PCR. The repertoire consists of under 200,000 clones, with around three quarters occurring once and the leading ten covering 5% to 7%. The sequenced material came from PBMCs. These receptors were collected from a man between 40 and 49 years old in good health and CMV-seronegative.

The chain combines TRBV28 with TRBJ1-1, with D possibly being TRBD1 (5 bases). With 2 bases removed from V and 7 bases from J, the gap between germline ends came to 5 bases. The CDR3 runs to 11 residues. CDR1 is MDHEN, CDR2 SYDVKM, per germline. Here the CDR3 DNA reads TGTGCCAGCAGTTTAAGGGGTGAAGCTTTCTTT. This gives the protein CASSLRGEAFF.

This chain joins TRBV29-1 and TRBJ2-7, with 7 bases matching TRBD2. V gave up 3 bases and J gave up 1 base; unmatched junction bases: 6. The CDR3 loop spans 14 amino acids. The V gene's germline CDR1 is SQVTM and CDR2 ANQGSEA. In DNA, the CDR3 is TGCAGCGTTGATTCTCGGGGGGAGTCCTACGAGCAGTACTTC. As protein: CSVDSRGESYEQYF.

CDR3 sequence reads: CASSIRQFLDEQYF. The CDR3 DNA follows: TGTGCCAGTAGTATCCGACAGTTCCTCGACGAGCAGTACTTC. The chain uses TRBV19 and TRBJ2-7; possibly TRBD1 for D (5 bases). V was clipped by 3 bases and J by 5 bases, with 14 bases between them. Germline V gene lookup returns CDR1 LNHDA and CDR2 SQIVND (reference sequence). The CDR3 runs 14 residues.

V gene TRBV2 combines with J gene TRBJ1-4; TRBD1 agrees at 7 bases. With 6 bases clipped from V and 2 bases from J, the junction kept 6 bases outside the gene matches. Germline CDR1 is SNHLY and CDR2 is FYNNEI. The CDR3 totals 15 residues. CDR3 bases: TGTGCCAGCAGACTTCAGGGGGGTACTAATGAAAAACTGTTTTTT. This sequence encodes CASRLQGGTNEKLFF.

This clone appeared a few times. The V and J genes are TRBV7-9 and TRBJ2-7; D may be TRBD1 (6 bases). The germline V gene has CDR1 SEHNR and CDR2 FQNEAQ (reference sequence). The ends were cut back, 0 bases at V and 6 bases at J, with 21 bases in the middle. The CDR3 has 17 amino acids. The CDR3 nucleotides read TGTGCCAGCAGCTTAGCGAGAGGAACAGGGAACCTGGTCGAGCAGTACTTC. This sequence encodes CASSLARGTGNLVEQYF.

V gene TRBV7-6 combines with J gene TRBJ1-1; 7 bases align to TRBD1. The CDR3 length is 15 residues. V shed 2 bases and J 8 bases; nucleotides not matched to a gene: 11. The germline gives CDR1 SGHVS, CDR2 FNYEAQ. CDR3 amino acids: CASSLSGTEGGEAFF. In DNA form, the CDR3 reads TGTGCCAGCAGCTTATCCGGGACAGAAGGTGGGGAAGCTTTCTTT.

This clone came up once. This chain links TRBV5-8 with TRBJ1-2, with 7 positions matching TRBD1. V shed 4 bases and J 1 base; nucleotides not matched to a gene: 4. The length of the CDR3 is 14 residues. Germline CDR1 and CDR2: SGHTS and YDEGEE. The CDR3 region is CASSEGQRNYGYTF. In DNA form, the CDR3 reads TGTGCCAGCAGCGAGGGACAGCGTAACTATGGCTACACCTTC.

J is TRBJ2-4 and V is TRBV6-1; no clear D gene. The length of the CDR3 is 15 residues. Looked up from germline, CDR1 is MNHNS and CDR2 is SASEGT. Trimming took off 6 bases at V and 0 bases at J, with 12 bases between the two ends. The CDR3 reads CASRPDTLAKNIQYF. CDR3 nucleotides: TGTGCCAGCAGACCAGACACACTAGCCAAAAACATTCAGTACTTC.

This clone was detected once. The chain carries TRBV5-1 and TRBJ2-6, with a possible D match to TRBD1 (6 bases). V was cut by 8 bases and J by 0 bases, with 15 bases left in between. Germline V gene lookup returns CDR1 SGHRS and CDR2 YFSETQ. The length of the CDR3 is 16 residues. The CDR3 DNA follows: TGCGCCAGTATGGGACATCTATTCTCTGGGGCCAACGTCCTGACTTTC. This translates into CASMGHLFSGANVLTF.

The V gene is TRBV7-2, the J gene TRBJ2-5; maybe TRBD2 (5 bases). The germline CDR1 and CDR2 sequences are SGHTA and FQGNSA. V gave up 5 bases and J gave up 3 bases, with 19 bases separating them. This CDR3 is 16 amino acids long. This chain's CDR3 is CASSPRWSGREETQYF. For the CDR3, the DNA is TGTGCCAGCAGCCCTAGGTGGAGCGGACGGGAAGAGACCCAGTACTTC.

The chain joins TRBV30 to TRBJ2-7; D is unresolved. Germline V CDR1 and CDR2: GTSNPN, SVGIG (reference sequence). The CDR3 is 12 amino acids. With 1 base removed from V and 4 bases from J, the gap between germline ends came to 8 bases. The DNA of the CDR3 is TGTGCCTGGAGTGGGCAGTGGTACGAGCAGTACTTC. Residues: CAWSGQWYEQYF.

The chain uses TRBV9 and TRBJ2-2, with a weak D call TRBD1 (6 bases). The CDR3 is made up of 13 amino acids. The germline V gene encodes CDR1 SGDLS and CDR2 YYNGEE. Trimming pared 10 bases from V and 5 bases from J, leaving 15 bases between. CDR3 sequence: CASGHRETGELFF. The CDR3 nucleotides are TGTGCCTCGGGGCACAGGGAGACCGGGGAGCTGTTTTTT.

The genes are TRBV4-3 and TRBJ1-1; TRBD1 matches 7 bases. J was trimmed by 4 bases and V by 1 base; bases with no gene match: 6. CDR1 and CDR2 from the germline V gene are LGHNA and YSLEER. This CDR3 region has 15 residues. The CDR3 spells CASSQGDRASTEAFF. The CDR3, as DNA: TGCGCCAGCAGCCAAGGTGACAGGGCAAGCACTGAAGCTTTCTTT.

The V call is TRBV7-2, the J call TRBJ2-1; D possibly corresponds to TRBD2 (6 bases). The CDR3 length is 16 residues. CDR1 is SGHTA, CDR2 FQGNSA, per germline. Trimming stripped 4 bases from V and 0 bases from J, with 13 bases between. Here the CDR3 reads CASSSRTGSSYNEQFF. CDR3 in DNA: TGTGCCAGCAGCTCTCGGACCGGGAGCTCCTACAATGAGCAGTTCTTC.

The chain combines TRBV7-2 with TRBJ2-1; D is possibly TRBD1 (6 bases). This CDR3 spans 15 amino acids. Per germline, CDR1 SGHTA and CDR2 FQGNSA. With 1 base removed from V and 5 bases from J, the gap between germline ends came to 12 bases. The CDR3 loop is CASSLEGQPHNEQFF. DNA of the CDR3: TGTGCCAGCAGCTTAGAGGGACAACCACACAATGAGCAGTTCTTC.

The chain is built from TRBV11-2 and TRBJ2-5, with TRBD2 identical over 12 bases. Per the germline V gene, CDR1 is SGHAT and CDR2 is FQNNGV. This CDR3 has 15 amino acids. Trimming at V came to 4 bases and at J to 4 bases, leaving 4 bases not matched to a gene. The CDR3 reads CASSSSGGAVETQYF. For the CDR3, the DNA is TGTGCCAGCAGCTCTAGCGGGGGGGCAGTAGAGACCCAGTACTTC.

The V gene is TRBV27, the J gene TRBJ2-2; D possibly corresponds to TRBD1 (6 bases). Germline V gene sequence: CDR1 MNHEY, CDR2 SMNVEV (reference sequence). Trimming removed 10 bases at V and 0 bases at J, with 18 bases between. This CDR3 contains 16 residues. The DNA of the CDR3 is TGTGCCACCGACCGCTCTGGGACATCGAACACCGGGGAGCTGTTTTTT. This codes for CATDRSGTSNTGELFF.

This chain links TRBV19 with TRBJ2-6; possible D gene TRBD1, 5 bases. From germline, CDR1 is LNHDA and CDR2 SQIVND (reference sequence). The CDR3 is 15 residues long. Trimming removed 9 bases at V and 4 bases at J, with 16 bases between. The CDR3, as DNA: TGTGCCAGCAAGACAGTTAGGGCCGGGGCCAACGTCCTGACTTTC. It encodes CASKTVRAGANVLTF.

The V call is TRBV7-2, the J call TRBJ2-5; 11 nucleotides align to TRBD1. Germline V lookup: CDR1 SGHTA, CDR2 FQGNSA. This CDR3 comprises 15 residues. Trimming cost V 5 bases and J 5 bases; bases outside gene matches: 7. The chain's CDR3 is CASSQGQGEYETQYF. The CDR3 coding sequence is TGTGCCAGCAGCCAGGGACAGGGGGAATACGAGACCCAGTACTTC.

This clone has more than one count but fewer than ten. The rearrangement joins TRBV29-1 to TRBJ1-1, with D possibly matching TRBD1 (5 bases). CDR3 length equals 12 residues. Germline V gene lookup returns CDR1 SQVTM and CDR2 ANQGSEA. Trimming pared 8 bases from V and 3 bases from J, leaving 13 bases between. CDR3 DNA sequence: TGCAGCTTCAGGGTAGGCGACACTGAAGCTTTCTTT. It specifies CSFRVGDTEAFF.

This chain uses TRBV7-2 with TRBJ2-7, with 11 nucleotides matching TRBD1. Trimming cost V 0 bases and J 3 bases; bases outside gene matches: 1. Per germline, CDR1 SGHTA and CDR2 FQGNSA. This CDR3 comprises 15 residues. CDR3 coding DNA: TGTGCCAGCAGCTTAGCGGGGACAGGGGGCTACGAGCAGTACTTC. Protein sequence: CASSLAGTGGYEQYF.

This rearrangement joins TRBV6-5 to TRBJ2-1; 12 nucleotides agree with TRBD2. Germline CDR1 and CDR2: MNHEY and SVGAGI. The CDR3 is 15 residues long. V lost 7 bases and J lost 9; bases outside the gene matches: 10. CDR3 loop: CASTTGTSGFSEQFF. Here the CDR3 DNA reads TGTGCCAGCACCACGGGGACTAGCGGGTTCAGTGAGCAGTTCTTC.

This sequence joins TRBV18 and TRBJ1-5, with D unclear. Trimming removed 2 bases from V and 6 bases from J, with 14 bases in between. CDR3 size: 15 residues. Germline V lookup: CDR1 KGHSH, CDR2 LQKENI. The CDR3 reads CASSPVQDYGQPQHF. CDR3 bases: TGTGCCAGCTCACCAGTGCAGGATTACGGTCAGCCCCAGCATTTT.

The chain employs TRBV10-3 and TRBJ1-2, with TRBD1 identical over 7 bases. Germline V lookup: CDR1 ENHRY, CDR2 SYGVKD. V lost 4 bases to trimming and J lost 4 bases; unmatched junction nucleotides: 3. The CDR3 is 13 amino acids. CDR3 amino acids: CAISVGQVYGYTF. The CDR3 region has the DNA TGTGCCATCAGTGTAGGACAGGTCTATGGCTACACCTTC.

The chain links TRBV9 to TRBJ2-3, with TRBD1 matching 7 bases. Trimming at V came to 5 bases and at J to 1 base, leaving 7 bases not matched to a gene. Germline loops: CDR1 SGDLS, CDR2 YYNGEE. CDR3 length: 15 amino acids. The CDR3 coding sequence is TGTGCCAGCAGACGACAGGGTACGGGCACAGATACGCAGTATTTT. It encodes CASRRQGTGTDTQYF. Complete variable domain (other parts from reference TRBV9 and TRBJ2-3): DSGVTQTPKHLITATGQRVTLRCSPRSGDLSVYWYQQSLDQGLQFLIQYYNGEERAKGNILERFSAQQFPDLHSELNLSSLELGDSALYFCASRRQGTGTDTQYFGPGTRLTVL.

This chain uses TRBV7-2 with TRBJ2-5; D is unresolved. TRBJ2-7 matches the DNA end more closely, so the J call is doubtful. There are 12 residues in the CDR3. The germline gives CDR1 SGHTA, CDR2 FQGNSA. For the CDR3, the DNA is TGTGCCAGCAGCTTAGTGTCCTACGAGCAGTACTTC. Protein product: CASSLVSYEQYF.